The entry below describes one TCR beta chain. Its matching antigen is unknown. Germline values: CDR1 SGHNT, CDR2 YYREEE (reference sequence). J gave up 3 bases and V 3 bases, and 7 bases lay outside the gene matches. The CDR3 has 16 amino acids. This entry comes from a study of T cell responses to AZD1222 COVID-19 vaccine. Sequencing was performed with immunoSEQ multiplex PCR; in TCRdb, only in-frame clones are kept and a portion is missing. Seen here are 110,000 or so clones, around 90% observed once, and the top ten hold roughly 12%. Study findings and constraints: Most donors were white British, females outnumbered males, and clonal diversity was possibly underestimated. Spike was spanned by vaccine-associated CD4 TCRs, with dominance at 160-218 and 743-854.

This receptor was identified in an adult in good health. The source was peripheral blood, collected on day 0 of MenACWY control vaccination. The V and J genes are TRBV5-4 and TRBJ2-2; 8 nucleotides match TRBD1. The CDR3 DNA is TGTGCCAGCAGCTCGGCGGACAGGGTTGACACCGGGGAGCTGTTTTTT. Protein: CASSSADRVDTGELFF.